This is a list of T cell receptor beta chains from one sample in a study of PD-1 blockade in classical Hodgkin lymphoma. The method was immunoSEQ multiplex PCR; TCRdb's version includes in-frame clones alone and lacks a portion of them. The table has about 94,000 clones, 89% seen once. This specimen was peripheral blood mononuclear cells (PBMCs), taken before the second cycle of nivolumab. These receptors were taken from a human donor with classical Hodgkin lymphoma. CDR3s include the opening cysteine and the closing phenylalanine or tryptophan. D genes are given only for firm matches. Only part of the rows carry a size: once, few, many, or a class if the clone is expanded.

clone_size j_call d_call v_call cdr3_nt cdr3_aa
. TRBJ2-1 TRBD2 TRBV7-2 TGTGCCAGCAGCGCTAGCGGGGCCTACAATGAGCAGTTCTTC CASSASGAYNEQFF
. TRBJ2-5 . TRBV5-1 TGCGCCAGCAGCCGCCCCGCCGACGGGGAGACCCAGTACTTC CASSRPADGETQYF
. TRBJ1-3 . TRBV10-3 TGTGCCATCAGTGAGTTGTACTCTGGAAACACCATATATTTT CAISELYSGNTIYF
. TRBJ1-6 TRBD1 TRBV2 TGTGCCAGCAGCGGGGGGATGGGACAGCCCCTAATCTTT CASSGGMGQPLIF
once TRBJ2-1 TRBD2 TRBV18 TGTGCCAGCTCCCCAGCGGGGGGGCCTCGGGATGAGCAGTTCTTC CASSPAGGPRDEQFF
. TRBJ2-7 . TRBV11-2 TGTGCCAGCAGCTTAGATGCAGGCTTGCACGAGCAGTACTTC CASSLDAGLHEQYF
once TRBJ1-2 . TRBV6-5 TGTGCCAGCAGTTACGGCAGAAACTATGGCTACACCTTC CASSYGRNYGYTF
. TRBJ2-5 TRBD2 TRBV7-9 TGTGCCAGCAGCTCCCAACGACTAGCTCAAGAGACCCAGTACTTC CASSSQRLAQETQYF
. TRBJ2-1 TRBD2 TRBV7-9 TGTGCCAGCAGCTTACCCTCTAGCGGGAGCTCCTACAATGAGCAGTTCTTC CASSLPSSGSSYNEQFF
few TRBJ2-1 TRBD2 TRBV5-1 TGCGCCAGCAGCTCCTTAGCGGGGGCCTACAATGAGCAGTTCTTC CASSSLAGAYNEQFF
. TRBJ1-2 . TRBV27 TGTGCCAGCAGTCATAAACAGGGCGGCGGCTACACCTTC CASSHKQGGGYTF
. TRBJ1-5 . TRBV4-1 TGCGCCAGCAGCCAAGATCATCGCGGGACTGATTATCAGCCCCAGCATTTT CASSQDHRGTDYQPQHF
. TRBJ1-1 . TRBV28 TGTGCCAGCAATCACGGGAGCCTGAACACTGAAGCTTTCTTT CASNHGSLNTEAFF
. TRBJ2-1 TRBD1 TRBV4-1 TGCGCCAGCAGCCAGGGGACAGCTAATGAGCAGTTCTTC CASSQGTANEQFF
. TRBJ2-1 . TRBV9 TGTGCCAGCAGCTTCGGAGGGCGGGGCTCCTACAATGAGCAGTTCTTC CASSFGGRGSYNEQFF
. TRBJ1-1 . TRBV15 TGTGCCACCAGCAGGCTACCCAAAGCACAGACCGAAGCTTTCTTT CATSRLPKAQTEAFF
. TRBJ2-7 . TRBV28 TGTGCCAGCAGTTTTTCACAGGGTCTCAGCGAGCAGTACTTC CASSFSQGLSEQYF
. TRBJ1-5 . TRBV4-1 TGCGCCAGCAGCCAGGCCCTTGATCAGCCCCAGCATTTT CASSQALDQPQHF
. TRBJ1-4 . TRBV2 TGTGCCAGCAGTCCCTGGGGGGAACTGTTTTTT CASSPWGELFF
. TRBJ2-1 . TRBV15 TGTGCCACCAGCGAGGGACTCCACAATGAGCAGTTCTTC CATSEGLHNEQFF
. TRBJ1-1 TRBD1 TRBV4-2 TGTGCCAGCAGCCCGAGACAGGGTATGAACACTGAAGCTTTCTTT CASSPRQGMNTEAFF
. TRBJ1-6 . TRBV28 TGTGCCAGCAGTTTTGCGCTTTCACCCCTCCACTTT CASSFALSPLHF
. TRBJ2-7 . TRBV19 TGTGCCAGTAGCCGGACAAACAGGGACCTCTACGAGCAGTACTTC CASSRTNRDLYEQYF
medium-sized TRBJ2-1 . TRBV11-2 TGTGCCAGCAGCTTAGGTGTCAGGGGGGATGAGCAGTTCTTC CASSLGVRGDEQFF
few TRBJ1-6 TRBD1 TRBV27 TGTGCCAGCAGTTACTGGGACAGGCCTGATTCACCCCTCCACTTT CASSYWDRPDSPLHF
. TRBJ2-7 . TRBV5-8 TGTGCCAGCAGCTTGGGGGGGCTCCTATCACCCGAGCAGTACTTC CASSLGGLLSPEQYF
few TRBJ1-1 . TRBV6-1 TGTGCCAGCAGTGCAGAGGGACACATGAACACTGAAGCTTTCTTT CASSAEGHMNTEAFF